This is a list of T cell receptor beta chains from one sample in a study of blood T cell repertoires in COVID-19. Measured with immunoSEQ multiplex PCR; TCRdb has only the in-frame clones, and not every one. Of tens of thousands of clones in the sample, roughly 73% are singletons; the top ten hold about three fifths. Specimen: peripheral blood. These receptors all come from a man at least 80 years old with acute or convalescent COVID-19. Each CDR3 is given with its conserved first and last residue. Fields, in order: clone size, J gene, D gene, V gene, CDR3 protein, CDR3 DNA. A D gene is named only where the DNA matches it firmly. Clone size, where shown, is once, few, many, or a class for clones that have expanded.

clone_size: -
j_call: TRBJ2-3
d_call: TRBD2
v_call: TRBV7-9
cdr3_aa: CASSFAASGRNTQYF
cdr3_nt: TGTGCCAGCAGCTTTGCGGCTAGCGGGAGGAATACGCAGTATTTT

clone_size: -
j_call: TRBJ1-6
d_call: -
v_call: TRBV5-5
cdr3_aa: CASSLMIVSSYNSPLHF
cdr3_nt: TGTGCCAGCAGCTTGATGATCGTGAGCTCCTATAATTCACCCCTCCACTTT

clone_size: few
j_call: TRBJ2-2
d_call: -
v_call: TRBV2
cdr3_aa: CASSGERTPGLFF
cdr3_nt: TGTGCCAGCAGTGGGGAGAGGACTCCCGGGCTGTTTTTT

clone_size: few
j_call: TRBJ2-3
d_call: -
v_call: TRBV7-2
cdr3_aa: CASSSQGLDTDTQYF
cdr3_nt: TGTGCCAGCAGCTCCCAGGGTCTTGACACAGATACGCAGTATTTT

clone_size: many
j_call: TRBJ1-6
d_call: -
v_call: TRBV9
cdr3_aa: CASSVGHRDIYNSPLHF
cdr3_nt: TGTGCCAGCAGCGTAGGCCACCGGGACATTTATAATTCACCCCTCCACTTT

clone_size: few
j_call: TRBJ2-7
d_call: TRBD2
v_call: TRBV27
cdr3_aa: CASSQLAGYSYEQYF
cdr3_nt: TGTGCCAGCAGTCAACTAGCGGGATACTCCTACGAGCAGTACTTC

clone_size: -
j_call: TRBJ1-6
d_call: -
v_call: TRBV2
cdr3_aa: CASSPAGGHSPLHF
cdr3_nt: TGTGCCAGCAGTCCGGCGGGGGGTCATTCACCCCTCCACTTT

clone_size: -
j_call: TRBJ2-1
d_call: TRBD1
v_call: TRBV6-5
cdr3_aa: CASSYSRTGNNEQFF
cdr3_nt: TGTGCCAGCAGTTACTCAAGGACAGGGAACAATGAGCAGTTCTTC

clone_size: -
j_call: TRBJ2-3
d_call: TRBD2
v_call: TRBV18
cdr3_aa: CASSPSSSGGYTDTQYF
cdr3_nt: TGTGCCAGCTCACCAAGTAGCTCGGGAGGGTACACAGATACGCAGTATTTT

clone_size: few
j_call: TRBJ2-1
d_call: TRBD2
v_call: TRBV5-1
cdr3_aa: CAPRLGGQREGPLHNEQFF
cdr3_nt: TGCGCCCCCCGCTTGGGGGGGCAGCGGGAGGGCCCTCTCCACAATGAGCAGTTCTTC

clone_size: -
j_call: TRBJ2-4
d_call: TRBD1
v_call: TRBV19
cdr3_aa: CASSTRDREKNIQYF
cdr3_nt: TGTGCCAGTAGTACCCGGGACAGGGAAAAAAACATTCAGTACTTC

clone_size: once
j_call: TRBJ2-5
d_call: TRBD2
v_call: TRBV28
cdr3_aa: CASSLAGEWETQYF
cdr3_nt: TGTGCCAGCAGCCTAGCGGGAGAATGGGAGACCCAGTACTTC

clone_size: -
j_call: TRBJ2-7
d_call: TRBD2
v_call: TRBV11-2
cdr3_aa: CASSSLSGSGTYEQYF
cdr3_nt: TGTGCCAGCAGCTCCCTTAGCGGGAGCGGAACCTACGAGCAGTACTTC

clone_size: -
j_call: TRBJ1-5
d_call: -
v_call: TRBV12-3/TRBV12-4
cdr3_aa: CASSVTDIGPQHF
cdr3_nt: TGTGCCAGCAGTGTGACAGACATAGGGCCCCAGCATTTT

clone_size: -
j_call: TRBJ2-2
d_call: TRBD1
v_call: TRBV18
cdr3_aa: CASSPVGGLNTGELFF
cdr3_nt: TGTGCCAGCTCACCAGTAGGGGGCTTGAACACCGGGGAGCTGTTTTTT

clone_size: -
j_call: TRBJ2-4
d_call: TRBD1
v_call: TRBV28
cdr3_aa: CASSFAGQGGKNIQYF
cdr3_nt: TGTGCCAGCAGTTTCGCGGGACAGGGAGGAAAAAACATTCAGTACTTC

clone_size: -
j_call: TRBJ1-2
d_call: TRBD1
v_call: TRBV4-3
cdr3_aa: CASSQAWTGGNYGYTF
cdr3_nt: TGCGCCAGCAGCCAGGCTTGGACAGGGGGCAACTATGGCTACACCTTC

clone_size: -
j_call: TRBJ2-5
d_call: -
v_call: TRBV5-5
cdr3_aa: CASSSSGLDGGWETQYF
cdr3_nt: TGTGCCAGCAGCTCATCGGGCCTGGACGGGGGATGGGAGACCCAGTACTTC

clone_size: -
j_call: TRBJ2-5
d_call: -
v_call: TRBV5-1
cdr3_aa: CASSLANRKETQYF
cdr3_nt: TGCGCCAGCAGCTTGGCGAACAGGAAAGAGACCCAGTACTTC

clone_size: -
j_call: TRBJ2-7
d_call: TRBD2
v_call: TRBV6-5
cdr3_aa: CASINWGTSRYEQYF
cdr3_nt: TGTGCCAGCATCAATTGGGGGACTAGTAGGTACGAGCAGTACTTC

clone_size: few
j_call: TRBJ1-1
d_call: TRBD1
v_call: TRBV7-9
cdr3_aa: CASSFTQGSTEAFF
cdr3_nt: TGTGCCAGCAGCTTTACACAGGGGTCCACTGAAGCTTTCTTT

clone_size: -
j_call: TRBJ2-5
d_call: TRBD1
v_call: TRBV19
cdr3_aa: CASSIDVRGPKETQYF
cdr3_nt: TGTGCCAGTAGTATAGATGTGAGGGGGCCCAAAGAGACCCAGTACTTC

clone_size: -
j_call: TRBJ2-7
d_call: TRBD2
v_call: TRBV5-4
cdr3_aa: CASSLAGGSMAVNTYEQYF
cdr3_nt: TGTGCCAGCAGCTTGGCCGGCGGGAGTATGGCGGTTAATACCTACGAGCAGTACTTC

clone_size: -
j_call: TRBJ2-3
d_call: TRBD2
v_call: TRBV6-4
cdr3_aa: CASSMTAGGPEDTQYF
cdr3_nt: TGTGCCAGCAGCATGACAGCGGGAGGGCCTGAAGATACGCAGTATTTT

clone_size: many
j_call: TRBJ2-1
d_call: TRBD2
v_call: TRBV7-6
cdr3_aa: CASSLVPAGGQNEQFF
cdr3_nt: TGTGCCAGCAGCTTAGTACCAGCGGGAGGGCAGAATGAGCAGTTCTTC

clone_size: -
j_call: TRBJ2-1
d_call: TRBD2
v_call: TRBV7-8
cdr3_aa: CASSLEREGLNEQFF
cdr3_nt: TGTGCCAGCAGCTTAGAGCGGGAGGGCCTAAATGAGCAGTTCTTC

clone_size: -
j_call: TRBJ2-3
d_call: TRBD2
v_call: TRBV29-1
cdr3_aa: CSLLAGGRNTQYF
cdr3_nt: TGCAGTCTCCTAGCGGGAGGGCGGAATACGCAGTATTTT

clone_size: -
j_call: TRBJ2-2
d_call: TRBD1
v_call: TRBV7-3
cdr3_aa: CASSPVAGTGGSRELFF
cdr3_nt: TGTGCCAGCAGCCCAGTAGCCGGGACAGGGGGCTCCCGGGAGCTGTTTTTT

clone_size: many
j_call: TRBJ2-2
d_call: -
v_call: TRBV29-1
cdr3_aa: CSVAQQGGTGELFF
cdr3_nt: TGCAGCGTTGCTCAACAGGGTGGGACCGGGGAGCTGTTTTTT

clone_size: -
j_call: TRBJ2-1
d_call: TRBD1
v_call: TRBV18
cdr3_aa: CASSNRGLGNEQFF
cdr3_nt: TGTGCCAGCTCAAACAGGGGGCTAGGCAATGAGCAGTTCTTC

clone_size: once
j_call: TRBJ2-7
d_call: TRBD1
v_call: TRBV5-4
cdr3_aa: CASSLPPGQGYEQYF
cdr3_nt: TGTGCCAGCAGCTTGCCCCCGGGACAGGGCTACGAGCAGTACTTC

clone_size: -
j_call: TRBJ2-1
d_call: -
v_call: TRBV9
cdr3_aa: CASSVHPYSGEQFF
cdr3_nt: TGTGCCAGCAGCGTCCACCCATACAGCGGTGAGCAGTTCTTC

clone_size: -
j_call: TRBJ1-3
d_call: -
v_call: TRBV6-5
cdr3_aa: CASMKTGSGNTIYF
cdr3_nt: TGTGCCAGCATGAAGACGGGCTCTGGAAACACCATATATTTT

clone_size: many
j_call: TRBJ2-3
d_call: TRBD1
v_call: TRBV28
cdr3_aa: CASSGTGPIDTQYF
cdr3_nt: TGTGCCAGCAGCGGGACAGGGCCCATAGATACGCAGTATTTT

clone_size: -
j_call: TRBJ1-2
d_call: TRBD1
v_call: TRBV4-2
cdr3_aa: CASSQAGGQVGTYGYTF
cdr3_nt: TGTGCCAGCAGCCAAGCCGGGGGACAGGTGGGGACCTATGGCTACACCTTC

clone_size: -
j_call: TRBJ1-2
d_call: -
v_call: TRBV19
cdr3_aa: CASSDRPSNYGYTF
cdr3_nt: TGTGCCAGTTCCGACAGACCCTCTAACTATGGCTACACCTTC

clone_size: -
j_call: TRBJ2-3
d_call: TRBD2
v_call: TRBV30
cdr3_aa: CAGRLAGSTDTQYF
cdr3_nt: TGTGCCGGTAGACTAGCGGGAAGCACAGATACGCAGTATTTT

clone_size: -
j_call: TRBJ1-5
d_call: -
v_call: TRBV19
cdr3_aa: CASSEQWGSNQPQHF
cdr3_nt: TGTGCCAGTAGTGAACAATGGGGCAGCAATCAGCCCCAGCATTTT

clone_size: few
j_call: TRBJ2-7
d_call: TRBD1
v_call: TRBV6-5
cdr3_aa: CASSWDRGGYEQYF
cdr3_nt: TGTGCCAGCAGTTGGGACAGGGGGGGCTACGAGCAGTACTTC

clone_size: -
j_call: TRBJ2-3
d_call: -
v_call: TRBV11-2
cdr3_aa: CASSLGLLADTDTQYF
cdr3_nt: TGTGCCAGCAGCTTAGGATTACTAGCTGATACAGATACGCAGTATTTT

clone_size: once
j_call: TRBJ2-2
d_call: TRBD2
v_call: TRBV15
cdr3_aa: CATSSLLAGPTGELFF
cdr3_nt: TGTGCCACCAGCAGTTTACTAGCGGGACCCACCGGGGAGCTGTTTTTT

clone_size: few
j_call: TRBJ2-5
d_call: TRBD1
v_call: TRBV4-3
cdr3_aa: CASSRRTGQETQYF
cdr3_nt: TGCGCCAGCAGCCGAAGGACAGGTCAAGAGACCCAGTACTTC

clone_size: -
j_call: TRBJ2-7
d_call: TRBD2
v_call: TRBV4-2
cdr3_aa: CASSQELAGRPEQYF
cdr3_nt: TGTGCCAGCAGCCAAGAACTAGCGGGGCGCCCCGAGCAGTACTTC

clone_size: few
j_call: TRBJ1-1
d_call: -
v_call: TRBV9
cdr3_aa: CASSVDRGTEAFF
cdr3_nt: TGTGCCAGCAGCGTAGACAGAGGGACTGAAGCTTTCTTT

clone_size: -
j_call: TRBJ2-1
d_call: TRBD2
v_call: TRBV18
cdr3_aa: CASSPREGYNEQFF
cdr3_nt: TGTGCCAGCTCACCACGGGAGGGCTACAATGAGCAGTTCTTC

clone_size: once
j_call: TRBJ2-7
d_call: -
v_call: TRBV5-1
cdr3_aa: CASSPSSSYEQYF
cdr3_nt: TGCGCCAGCAGCCCGTCTAGCTCCTACGAGCAGTACTTC

clone_size: -
j_call: TRBJ2-1
d_call: -
v_call: TRBV25-1
cdr3_aa: CASSEWGEEQFF
cdr3_nt: TGTGCCAGCAGTGAATGGGGCGAGGAGCAGTTCTTC

clone_size: once
j_call: TRBJ2-7
d_call: TRBD2
v_call: TRBV7-9
cdr3_aa: CASSAGASGRADEQYF
cdr3_nt: TGTGCCAGCAGCGCCGGGGCTAGCGGGAGGGCCGACGAGCAGTACTTC

clone_size: once
j_call: TRBJ2-1
d_call: TRBD2
v_call: TRBV18
cdr3_aa: CASSPLPGTSGNEQFF
cdr3_nt: TGTGCCAGCTCACCACTCCCCGGGACTAGCGGGAATGAGCAGTTCTTC

clone_size: -
j_call: TRBJ1-4
d_call: TRBD1
v_call: TRBV14
cdr3_aa: CASSLNTGGNEKLFF
cdr3_nt: TGTGCCAGCAGCCTTAATACAGGGGGTAATGAAAAACTGTTTTTT

clone_size: -
j_call: TRBJ2-7
d_call: TRBD1
v_call: TRBV7-9
cdr3_aa: CASSLTGESEQYF
cdr3_nt: TGTGCCAGCAGCTTAACAGGGGAGAGCGAGCAGTACTTC

clone_size: once
j_call: TRBJ2-5
d_call: TRBD1
v_call: TRBV5-1
cdr3_aa: CASSLAGQGGQETQYF
cdr3_nt: TGCGCCAGCAGCTTGGCCGGACAGGGGGGGCAAGAGACCCAGTACTTC

clone_size: -
j_call: TRBJ2-1
d_call: TRBD2
v_call: TRBV9
cdr3_aa: CASSVGLAGYNEQFF
cdr3_nt: TGTGCCAGCAGCGTGGGCCTAGCGGGATACAATGAGCAGTTCTTC

clone_size: -
j_call: TRBJ1-2
d_call: TRBD1
v_call: TRBV19
cdr3_aa: CASSIDKDRGFGYTF
cdr3_nt: TGTGCCAGTAGTATAGATAAGGACAGGGGGTTTGGCTACACCTTC

clone_size: -
j_call: TRBJ1-1
d_call: -
v_call: TRBV18
cdr3_aa: CASSANKNTEAFF
cdr3_nt: TGTGCCAGCTCAGCCAACAAGAACACTGAAGCTTTCTTT

clone_size: few
j_call: TRBJ1-2
d_call: TRBD1
v_call: TRBV24-1
cdr3_aa: CATSDSDRASGYTF
cdr3_nt: TGTGCCACCAGTGATTCGGACAGGGCGAGCGGCTACACCTTC

clone_size: few
j_call: TRBJ2-2
d_call: -
v_call: TRBV12-3/TRBV12-4
cdr3_aa: CASALTTGKLFF
cdr3_nt: TGTGCCAGCGCCTTAACGACGGGGAAGCTGTTTTTT